This TCR beta chain emerged from a study of cytomegalovirus exposure and HLA in healthy donors. Study in general: In a later analysis, it was reported that the 110 or so validation repertoires had been produced on the same platform as the roughly 650 repertoires belonging to the first cohort.

Points on this clone: Its antigen is unknown.

The donors were members of the validation cohort, which comprised roughly 120 subjects and was separate from the first cohort of 600 to 800 subjects. J gave up 8 bases and V 0 bases, and 6 bases lay outside the gene matches. The CDR3 runs to 15 residues. In germline, CDR1 is LGHNA, CDR2 YNFKEQ. Study-level findings and limits: Cytomegalovirus status was reportedly diagnosed by the classifier with high specificity and sensitivity.

Sequenced by immunoSEQ multiplex PCR; TCRdb stores in-frame clones only, minus some. Of 150,000 to 200,000 clones in the sample, about 84% are singletons; the top ten hold roughly 1.5%. This receptor was identified in a woman between 18 and 30 years old in good health and CMV-seronegative. Sequenced: PBMCs. The chain uses TRBV4-2 and TRBJ2-1, with TRBD2 identical over 8 bases. The CDR3 DNA is TGTGCCAGCAGCCAAGAGGATCGGGGGGGCTATGAGCAGTTCTTC. Protein: CASSQEDRGGYEQFF.